Listed here are 29 T cell receptor beta chains from one sample, sequenced in a study of cytomegalovirus exposure and HLA in healthy donors. 13 Jbeta primers and 60 Vbeta primers were used for the PCR. Method: immunoSEQ multiplex PCR; TCRdb's copy keeps in-frame clones and lacks some. The sample includes about 150,000 clones, roughly 70% of them seen just once. Material: PBMCs. These receptors came from a woman between 18 and 29 years old in good health and CMV-seropositive.

The chain joins TRBV7-9 to TRBJ2-1, with TRBD1 identical over 10 bases. The CDR3 covers 17 residues. In germline, CDR1 is SEHNR, CDR2 FQNEAQ (reference sequence). Losses at the gene ends were 4 bases for V and 12 bases for J; bases not matched to a gene: 18. The CDR3 region has the DNA TGTGCCAGCAGCTCCGAATGGGACAGGGGCCTTCCGGGGATGCAGTTCTTC. It encodes CASSSEWDRGLPGMQFF.

The chain uses TRBV15 and TRBJ2-5, with D possibly matching TRBD1 (5 bases). The end of the DNA fits TRBJ2-7 better, so the J call may be wrong. The CDR3 consists of 16 residues. The germline gives CDR1 LNHNV, CDR2 YYDKDF (reference sequence). The CDR3 is CATSRDRFRGSYEQYF. In DNA, the CDR3 is TGTGCCACCAGCAGAGATCGTTTTAGGGGCTCCTACGAGCAGTACTTC.

The chain carries TRBV4-2 and TRBJ2-5, with D maybe TRBD1 (6 bases). Germline loops: CDR1 LGHNA, CDR2 YNFKEQ. Trimming removed 1 base at V and 2 bases at J, with 11 bases between. The CDR3 has 15 amino acids. The CDR3 protein is CASSQVGQGQETQYF. The CDR3 nucleotides read TGTGCCAGCAGCCAAGTAGGCCAGGGGCAAGAGACCCAGTACTTC.

The CDR3 DNA is TGTGCCAGCAGCTACCAACTCACAGATACGCAGTATTTT. This codes for CASSYQLTDTQYF. The V call is TRBV5-5, the J call TRBJ2-3, with D unclear. V was clipped by 3 bases and J by 2 bases, with 7 bases between them. Germline V CDR1 and CDR2: SGHKS, YYEKEE (reference sequence). The CDR3 is 13 amino acids.

Here the CDR3 DNA reads TGTGCCTGGAGTGGATGGGCGAGCACTGAAGCTTTCTTT. It encodes CAWSGWASTEAFF. The chain combines TRBV30 with TRBJ1-1; D is undetermined. The CDR3 is made up of 13 amino acids. CDR1 and CDR2 (germline): GTSNPN, SVGIG (reference sequence). V lost 1 base, J lost 4 bases, and 10 bases lay in between.

This chain links TRBV7-2 with TRBJ2-5; 12 nucleotides match TRBD2. Germline trimming cut 8 bases from V and 4 bases from J; bases unmatched to any gene: 11. Germline-derived CDR1 and CDR2 are SGHTA and FQGNSA. CDR3 length: 16 amino acids. CDR3: CASLDGLAGGGETQYF. CDR3 DNA sequence: TGTGCCAGCCTGGATGGGCTAGCGGGGGGGGGAGAGACCCAGTACTTC.

The V and J genes are TRBV5-1 and TRBJ2-1; D unclear. The CDR3 extends over 15 amino acids. V lost 4 bases and J 2 bases, leaving 13 bases between the germline ends. CDR1 and CDR2 from the germline V gene are SGHRS and YFSETQ. CDR3 amino acids: CASSPADITYNEQFF. For the CDR3, the DNA is TGCGCCAGCAGCCCGGCAGACATTACCTACAATGAGCAGTTCTTC.

The chain recombines TRBV7-9 with TRBJ1-2; D not certain. This CDR3 region has 15 residues. V lost 8 bases and J lost 6, with 22 bases in between. Germline V gene sequence: CDR1 SEHNR, CDR2 FQNEAQ (reference sequence). The CDR3 nucleotides are TGTGCCAGCTCGCAGCTTAATCCATCCGGGAATGGCTACACCTTC. This translates into CASSQLNPSGNGYTF.

This clone was detected once. The gene calls are TRBV7-9 and TRBJ2-7; D is undetermined. The CDR3 is 12 residues long. Germline loops: CDR1 SEHNR, CDR2 FQNEAQ (reference sequence). The V end lost 2 bases, the J end lost 5 bases, and 7 bases lay between the germline ends. Here the CDR3 DNA reads TGTGCCAGCAGCTTAAACAGCAACGAGCAGTACTTC. As protein: CASSLNSNEQYF.

V and J are TRBV6-6 and TRBJ1-1; D may be TRBD1 (6 bases). Trimming left V 6 bases short and J 0 bases short, with 11 bases between. The CDR3 spans 14 residues. Germline lookup yields CDR1 MNHNY and CDR2 SVGAGI (reference sequence). CDR3 region: CASRIQGMNTEAFF. In DNA, the CDR3 is TGTGCCAGCAGAATACAGGGTATGAACACTGAAGCTTTCTTT.

The rearrangement joins TRBV4-3 to TRBJ2-2; 8 nucleotides line up with TRBD2. Germline V gene sequence: CDR1 LGHNA, CDR2 YSLEER. The CDR3 consists of 16 residues. V was pared by 0 bases and J by 4 bases, with 4 bases of the junction left unmatched. The CDR3 loop is CASSQETSAPTGELFF. The CDR3 DNA is TGCGCCAGCAGCCAAGAGACTAGCGCACCCACCGGGGAGCTGTTTTTT.

The table lists this clone with a few counts. The chain carries TRBV27 and TRBJ1-5, with D possibly matching TRBD1 (5 bases). This CDR3 region has 12 residues. V dropped 3 bases and J dropped 7 bases, with 7 bases sitting between them. CDR1 MNHEY and CDR2 SMNVEV come from the germline V gene (reference sequence). The CDR3, as DNA: TGTGCCAGCAGTTTCGGGGGGCAGCCCCAGCATTTT. Its protein is CASSFGGQPQHF.

This clone was recorded a few times. The rearrangement joins TRBV7-9 to TRBJ2-7; a weak D match, TRBD2 (7 bases). This CDR3 is built from 15 residues. Germline CDR1 SEHNR, CDR2 FQNEAQ (reference sequence). Trimming took 5 bases from V and 2 from J, leaving 16 bases between them. The CDR3 loop is CASSPGGGGAYEQYF. Here the CDR3 DNA reads TGTGCCAGCAGCCCGGGGGGCGGGGGAGCCTACGAGCAGTACTTC.

The chain uses TRBV7-2 and TRBJ1-2, with TRBD1 as a possible D gene (5 bases). There are 15 residues in the CDR3. Trimming pared 3 bases from V and 0 bases from J, leaving 11 bases between. Germline CDR1 is SGHTA and CDR2 is FQGNSA. The chain's CDR3 is CASSLVGTSNYGYTF. The CDR3 bases are TGTGCCAGCAGCTTGGTCGGGACTTCTAACTATGGCTACACCTTC.

In this sample, this clone turned up once. DNA for the CDR3: TGCAGCGTTGAAAGGGGTACAGGGCGAGGCTACACCTTC. Residues: CSVERGTGRGYTF. This chain uses TRBV29-1 with TRBJ1-2; D possibly corresponds to TRBD1 (6 bases). The V and J ends lost 2 bases and 8 bases respectively, with 15 bases between them. CDR1 and CDR2 from the germline V gene are SQVTM and ANQGSEA. CDR3 length: 13 amino acids.

This clone has more than one count but fewer than ten. The chain joins TRBV27 to TRBJ2-1, with D tentatively TRBD1 (5 bases). Per the germline V gene, CDR1 is MNHEY and CDR2 is SMNVEV (reference sequence). Trimming shortened V by 0 bases and J by 2 bases, and 14 bases separated the two germline ends. CDR3 size: 17 residues. CDR3 DNA: TGTGCCAGCAGTTTATCCCCATCAGGGTGGGCCTACAATGAGCAGTTCTTC. This gives the protein CASSLSPSGWAYNEQFF.

V usage is TRBV28 and J usage is TRBJ2-7; 10 nucleotides match TRBD1. The J segment lost 2 bases and the V segment lost 6 bases, leaving 7 bases of the junction unmatched. This CDR3 comprises 15 residues. The V gene's germline CDR1 is MDHEN and CDR2 SYDVKM. This chain's CDR3 is CASRAPGQGTYEQYF. The CDR3 bases are TGTGCCAGCAGGGCTCCGGGACAGGGGACCTACGAGCAGTACTTC.

This clone was counted a few times. One junction end disagrees with the germline gene, perhaps due to a read error. V and J are TRBV7-2 and TRBJ2-1; TRBD1 might be the D (7 bases). Per the germline V gene, CDR1 is SGHTA and CDR2 is FQGNSA. The CDR3 covers 15 residues. This chain's CDR3 is CASSLVQGGYHEQFF. The CDR3 bases are TGTGCCAGCAGCTTGGTGCAGGGGGGCTACCATGAGCAGTTCTTC. Variable domain in full (rest from reference TRBV7-2 and TRBJ2-1): GAGVSQSPSNKVTEKGKDVELRCDPISGHTALYWYRQSLGQGLEFLIYFQGNSAPDKSGLPSDRFSAERTGGSVSTLTIQRTQQEDSAVYLCASSLVQGGYHEQFFGPGTRLTVL.

The chain is built from TRBV5-6 and TRBJ1-6; 7 bases agree with TRBD1. CDR3 size: 15 residues. Trimming at V came to 4 bases and at J to 8 bases, leaving 9 bases not matched to a gene. CDR1 and CDR2 from the germline V gene are SGHDT and YYEEEE. The CDR3 nucleotides read TGTGCCAGCAGCACCGAGACAAGGGGGCATTCACCCCTCCACTTT. Its protein product is CASSTETRGHSPLHF. The full variable domain, in which reference TRBV5-6 and TRBJ1-6 provide the parts outside the CDR3, is DAGVTQSPTHLIKTRGQQVTLRCSPKSGHDTVSWYQQALGQGPQFIFQYYEEEERQRGNFPDRFSGHQFPNYSSELNVNALLLGDSALYLCASSTETRGHSPLHFGNGTRLTVT.

The chain carries TRBV6-5 and TRBJ1-1; TRBD1 matches at 8 bases. Germline values: CDR1 MNHEY, CDR2 SVGAGI. The CDR3 has 14 amino acids. Trimming removed 2 bases from V and 5 bases from J; junction bases left unmatched: 4. The CDR3 loop reads CASSYGQGYTEAFF. DNA for the CDR3: TGTGCCAGCAGTTACGGACAGGGCTATACTGAAGCTTTCTTT.

The chain uses TRBV6-7 and TRBJ2-5; TRBD2 matches 9 bases. TRBJ2-7 matches the DNA end more closely, so the J call is doubtful. TRBV6-7 is given ORF status, its function remaining uncertain. This CDR3 region has 16 residues. The CDR3 coding sequence is TGTGCCAGCAGTTACGAGTCGCGGGGGGGGCCCCACGAGCAGTACTTC. Residues: CASSYESRGGPHEQYF.

Many counts were recorded for this clone. The V call is TRBV5-1, the J call TRBJ2-1; 10 nucleotides agree with TRBD1. Germline assignment: CDR1 SGHRS and CDR2 YFSETQ. After removal of 0 bases from V and 7 bases from J, the junction contained 13 bases not matched to a gene. The CDR3 sequence is 18 residues long. CDR3 sequence reads: CASSLGGTTGTGVNEQFF. The CDR3 DNA follows: TGCGCCAGCAGCTTGGGGGGCACAACCGGGACAGGGGTGAATGAGCAGTTCTTC.

This clone has more than one count but fewer than ten. This chain links TRBV11-1 with TRBJ2-1, with TRBD2 as a possible D gene (6 bases). Germline V lookup: CDR1 SGHAT, CDR2 FQDESV (reference sequence). The ends were cut back, 5 bases at V and 4 bases at J, with 21 bases in the middle. CDR3 length: 17 residues. CDR3 protein: CASSTDPRERVYNEQFF. The CDR3 region has the DNA TGTGCCAGCAGCACCGATCCCCGGGAGAGGGTTTACAATGAGCAGTTCTTC.

The V call is TRBV7-2, the J call TRBJ2-7; 7 nucleotides agree with TRBD2. The V gene end was trimmed by 2 bases and the J gene end by 1 base; junction bases not matched to a gene: 8. Germline V gene sequence: CDR1 SGHTA, CDR2 FQGNSA. This CDR3 is 16 amino acids long. DNA of the CDR3: TGTGCCAGCAGCTTAAATCCGACGGGGGGTTCCTACGAGCAGTACTTC. This gives the protein CASSLNPTGGSYEQYF.

The chain has TRBV5-6 and TRBJ1-5, with D hard to call. CDR1 is SGHDT, CDR2 YYEEEE, per germline. Trimming left V 4 bases short and J 0 bases short, with 11 bases between. CDR3 length equals 15 residues. The CDR3 DNA follows: TGTGCCAGCAGCCTGGCGGGTTATAGCAATCAGCCCCAGCATTTT. Amino acid sequence: CASSLAGYSNQPQHF.

This chain uses TRBV7-2 with TRBJ1-1, with D possibly being TRBD1 (5 bases). Germline lookup yields CDR1 SGHTA and CDR2 FQGNSA. V lost 4 bases and J lost 10, with 19 bases in between. CDR3 length: 14 residues. The CDR3 is CASSSGQGSYGAFF. The CDR3 nucleotides are TGTGCCAGCAGCTCCGGGCAGGGAAGCTACGGAGCTTTCTTT.

The CDR3 nucleotides read TGCGCCAGCAGCCAAGAAAATGAAGAGAACTACGAGCAGTACTTC. It encodes CASSQENEENYEQYF. V gene TRBV4-3 combines with J gene TRBJ2-5; D is unclear. The better agreement between TRBJ2-7 and the DNA end casts doubt on the J call. Germline V CDR1 and CDR2: LGHNA, YSLEER. This CDR3 region has 15 residues.

The rearrangement uses TRBV5-1 and TRBJ2-5, with D perhaps matching TRBD2 (7 bases). The CDR3 covers 16 residues. V was pared by 0 bases and J by 6 bases, with 18 bases between. The V gene's germline CDR1 is SGHRS and CDR2 YFSETQ. DNA of the CDR3: TGCGCCAGCAGCTTGGAGAAGCGGGGAGGGGGGCAGACCCAGTACTTC. This gives the protein CASSLEKRGGGQTQYF. Full variable domain (missing parts from reference TRBV5-1 and TRBJ2-5): KAGVTQTPRYLIKTRGQQVTLSCSPISGHRSVSWYQQTPGQGLQFLFEYFSETQRNKGNFPGRFSGRQFSNSRSEMNVSTLELGDSALYLCASSLEKRGGGQTQYFGPGTRLLVL.

The rearrangement links TRBV27 to TRBJ2-7; D gene unclear. CDR1 is MNHEY and CDR2 is SMNVEV in the germline V gene (reference sequence). The CDR3 has 15 residues. V was pared by 4 bases and J by 5 bases, with 18 bases between. For the CDR3, the DNA is TGTGCCAGCAGTTCCCCAGACACAGTACAGAACGAGCAGTACTTC. It yields the protein CASSSPDTVQNEQYF.